These 20 T cell receptor beta chains originate from one sample sequenced in a study of technical replicates of blood from several donors. Clones were sequenced by immunoSEQ multiplex PCR, and TCRdb holds only the in-frame ones, with some missing. The data contain under 80,000 clones, around 97% of them singletons. Material: T cells isolated from PBMCs. These TCRs come from a human donor in good health.

The rearrangement joins TRBV28 to TRBJ2-7, with 7 bases matching TRBD1. The trim removed 6 bases at V and 3 bases at J, leaving 8 bases unmatched. CDR1 MDHEN and CDR2 SYDVKM come from the germline V gene. The CDR3 sequence is 14 residues long. The CDR3 DNA sequence: TGTGCCAGCAGCCTACAGGGGTTGAGCTACGAGCAGTACTTC. Its translation is CASSLQGLSYEQYF. Full variable domain (outside the CDR3, taken from reference TRBV28 and TRBJ2-7): DVKVTQSSRYLVKRTGEKVFLECVQDMDHENMFWYRQDPGLGLRLIYFSYDVKMKEKGDIPEGYSVSREKKERFSLILESASTNQTSMYLCASSLQGLSYEQYFGPGTRLTVT.

The chain employs TRBV6-1 and TRBJ2-7; possible D gene TRBD2, 7 bases. Germline V gene sequence: CDR1 MNHNS, CDR2 SASEGT. Trimming removed 11 bases at V and 0 bases at J, with 17 bases between. This CDR3 has 14 amino acids. The CDR3 bases are TGTGCCGGGGGGGACATTTCCATCTCCTACGAGCAGTACTTC. As protein: CAGGDISISYEQYF.

This chain connects TRBV11-2 to TRBJ2-7; D remains unclear. Trimming shortened V by 7 bases and J by 1 base, and 17 bases separated the two germline ends. CDR3 size: 15 residues. Germline V CDR1 and CDR2: SGHAT, FQNNGV. The CDR3 loop reads CASNHLTQLSYEQYF. The CDR3 nucleotides read TGTGCCAGCAACCATCTGACGCAACTATCCTACGAGCAGTACTTC.

The chain has TRBV11-2 and TRBJ2-3, with 7 bases matching TRBD2. CDR1 and CDR2 from the germline V gene are SGHAT and FQNNGV. The CDR3 is 17 residues long. The V gene end was trimmed by 6 bases and the J gene end by 0 bases; junction bases not matched to a gene: 12. As DNA, the CDR3 is TGTGCCAGCAGACCCAGCGGGGCATTACATAGCACAGATACGCAGTATTTT. Amino acids: CASRPSGALHSTDTQYF.

The chain combines TRBV4-1 with TRBJ2-5; D is possibly TRBD2 (5 bases). The CDR3 has 15 residues. Germline assignment: CDR1 MGHRA and CDR2 YSYEKL. The V gene lost 3 bases and the J gene lost 1 base, with 12 bases spanning the gap. As DNA, the CDR3 is TGCGCCAGCAGCCAGGGAGCTAGACTCCAAGAGACCCAGTACTTC. It translates to CASSQGARLQETQYF.

In DNA form, the CDR3 reads TGTGCCAGTAGCCGACGTCAGGGTGAAGGGAACACCGGGGAGCTGTTTTTT. Protein sequence: CASSRRQGEGNTGELFF. This chain uses TRBV19 with TRBJ2-2, with a tentative D call TRBD1 (5 bases). Trimming left V 6 bases short and J 1 base short, with 18 bases between. The CDR3 is made up of 17 amino acids. Germline V CDR1 and CDR2: LNHDA, SQIVND (reference sequence).

The chain is built from TRBV14 and TRBJ1-3, with 8 bases fitting TRBD1. Germline values: CDR1 SGHDN, CDR2 FVKESK. V lost 8 bases to trimming and J lost 2 bases; unmatched junction nucleotides: 2. The CDR3 has 13 amino acids. The CDR3 loop is CASLQGAGNTIYF. In nucleotides, the CDR3 is TGTGCCAGCCTACAGGGGGCTGGAAACACCATATATTTT.

The chain combines TRBV7-2 with TRBJ2-5; 7 bases are shared with TRBD2. The CDR3 loop spans 15 amino acids. Germline trimming cut 5 bases from V and 3 bases from J; bases unmatched to any gene: 9. Per germline, CDR1 SGHTA and CDR2 FQGNSA. CDR3 in amino acids: CASSLNRGVKETQYF. The CDR3 nucleotides read TGTGCCAGCAGCCTAAACCGGGGGGTTAAAGAGACCCAGTACTTC. Full variable domain (remainder filled in from reference TRBV7-2 and TRBJ2-5): GAGVSQSPSNKVTEKGKDVELRCDPISGHTALYWYRQSLGQGLEFLIYFQGNSAPDKSGLPSDRFSAERTGGSVSTLTIQRTQQEDSAVYLCASSLNRGVKETQYFGPGTRLLVL.

The rearrangement uses TRBV11-2 and TRBJ2-3; weak D call: TRBD2 (6 bases). The CDR3 has 13 amino acids. Germline V gene sequence: CDR1 SGHAT, CDR2 FQNNGV. The V and J ends lost 5 bases and 3 bases respectively, with 9 bases between them. Here the CDR3 reads CASSPRETDTQYF. DNA for the CDR3: TGTGCCAGCAGCCCCCGGGAGACAGATACGCAGTATTTT.

This chain uses TRBV5-6 with TRBJ2-7; 7 bases are shared with TRBD1. CDR3 length: 13 residues. Trimming cost V 7 bases and J 5 bases; bases outside gene matches: 9. Germline V gene sequence: CDR1 SGHDT, CDR2 YYEEEE. Here the CDR3 DNA reads TGTGCCAGCTTACCCAGGGACAGCAACGAGCAGTACTTC. Translation: CASLPRDSNEQYF.

The chain couples TRBV10-2 to TRBJ1-2; D is perhaps TRBD1 (6 bases). Trimming removed 10 bases at V and 4 bases at J, with 16 bases between. The CDR3 contains 13 residues. Germline V gene lookup returns CDR1 WSHSY and CDR2 SAAADI. CDR3 sequence reads: CATGTGKSYGYTF. The CDR3 DNA reads TGCGCCACGGGAACAGGGAAAAGCTATGGCTACACCTTC.

This chain connects TRBV5-1 to TRBJ2-3; 14 bases match TRBD2. J gave up 3 bases and V 4 bases, and 7 bases lay outside the gene matches. Germline V gives CDR1 SGHRS, CDR2 YFSETQ. There are 17 residues in the CDR3. CDR3 DNA sequence: TGCGCCAGCAGCATCGGGACTAGCGGGAGCGTTACAGATACGCAGTATTTT. Protein sequence: CASSIGTSGSVTDTQYF.

This sequence joins TRBV7-6 and TRBJ2-2, with TRBD2 matching 12 bases. The length of the CDR3 is 19 residues. Per germline, CDR1 SGHVS and CDR2 FNYEAQ. V lost 5 bases, J lost 5 bases, and 15 bases stayed unmatched. The CDR3 region has the DNA TGTGCCAGCAGCCCAACTTTCGGACTAGCGGGGAGGGTTACCGGGGAGCTGTTTTTT. Encoded protein: CASSPTFGLAGRVTGELFF.

The chain combines TRBV10-2 with TRBJ1-5; possible D gene TRBD1, 6 bases. Germline V lookup: CDR1 WSHSY, CDR2 SAAADI. V shed 6 bases and J shed 6 bases, with 15 bases lying between them. The CDR3 loop spans 14 amino acids. The CDR3 DNA follows: TGCGCCAGCAGAGGTACAGGGATGGGTCAGCCCCAGCATTTT. Translated, it gives CASRGTGMGQPQHF.

The genes are TRBV5-1 and TRBJ1-2, with 11 bases that match TRBD1. The CDR3 runs to 14 residues. V lost 8 bases to trimming and J lost 7 bases; unmatched junction nucleotides: 10. Germline loops: CDR1 SGHRS, CDR2 YFSETQ. The CDR3 here is CASSPGQGAGGYTF. In nucleotides, the CDR3 is TGCGCCAGTTCGCCCGGACAGGGGGCTGGTGGCTACACCTTC. The full variable domain, rest sourced from reference TRBV5-1 and TRBJ1-2, is KAGVTQTPRYLIKTRGQQVTLSCSPISGHRSVSWYQQTPGQGLQFLFEYFSETQRNKGNFPGRFSGRQFSNSRSEMNVSTLELGDSALYLCASSPGQGAGGYTFGSGTRLTVV.

This chain uses TRBV6-1 with TRBJ1-6, with TRBD1 identical over 10 bases. CDR3 length equals 14 residues. Germline-derived CDR1 and CDR2 are MNHNS and SASEGT. The V gene end was trimmed by 8 bases and the J gene end by 7 bases; junction bases not matched to a gene: 5. The CDR3 DNA is TGTGCCAGCTACCGGGACAGGGGCAATTCACCCCTCCACTTT. It encodes CASYRDRGNSPLHF.

The gene calls are TRBV7-3 and TRBJ1-2; tentative D call: TRBD1 (5 bases). Trimming took 2 bases from V and 8 from J, leaving 21 bases between them. The length of the CDR3 is 16 residues. The V gene's germline CDR1 is SGHTA and CDR2 FQGTGA. In DNA form, the CDR3 reads TGTGCCAGCAGCTTATCTTCCAGGGCGGAAGCAATCGGCTACACCTTC. It specifies CASSLSSRAEAIGYTF.

The rearrangement uses TRBV6-6 and TRBJ2-2, with 9 bases that match TRBD1. From germline, CDR1 is MNHNY and CDR2 SVGAGI (reference sequence). The CDR3 is 15 residues long. V shed 7 bases and J 7 bases; nucleotides not matched to a gene: 10. The CDR3 protein is CASKQPGQGGGELFF. CDR3 nucleotides: TGTGCCAGCAAGCAACCGGGACAGGGTGGCGGGGAGCTGTTTTTT.

This chain connects TRBV2 to TRBJ2-7, with 8 bases matching TRBD1. V lost 6 bases and J lost 2; bases outside the gene matches: 9. The CDR3 is made up of 15 amino acids. Germline V gene sequence: CDR1 SNHLY, CDR2 FYNNEI. CDR3 nucleotide sequence: TGTGCCAGCAGCATTGAAGGACAGGGAGCCTACGAGCAGTACTTC. Its translation is CASSIEGQGAYEQYF.

The J gene is TRBJ1-1, the V gene TRBV9, with 7 nucleotides matching TRBD1. Germline V gene sequence: CDR1 SGDLS, CDR2 YYNGEE. The CDR3 sequence is 15 residues long. The ends lost 0 bases at V and 3 bases at J; junction bases unmatched: 5. The CDR3 DNA follows: TGTGCCAGCAGCGTAGATGTCACAGGGGACACTGAAGCTTTCTTT. Translating it yields CASSVDVTGDTEAFF.